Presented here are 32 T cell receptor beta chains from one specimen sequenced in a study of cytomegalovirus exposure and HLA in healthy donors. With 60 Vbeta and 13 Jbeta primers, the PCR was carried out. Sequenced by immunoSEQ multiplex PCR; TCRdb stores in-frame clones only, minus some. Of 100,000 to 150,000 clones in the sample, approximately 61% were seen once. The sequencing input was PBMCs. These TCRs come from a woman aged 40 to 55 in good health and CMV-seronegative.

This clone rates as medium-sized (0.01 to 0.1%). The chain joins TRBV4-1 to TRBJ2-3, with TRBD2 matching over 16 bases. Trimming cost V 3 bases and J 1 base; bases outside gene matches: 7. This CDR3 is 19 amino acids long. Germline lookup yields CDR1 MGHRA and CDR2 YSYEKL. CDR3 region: CASSHPGLAGGQGTDTQYF. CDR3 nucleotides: TGCGCCAGCAGCCATCCGGGACTAGCGGGGGGGCAAGGCACAGATACGCAGTATTTT.

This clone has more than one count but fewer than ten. The DNA for the CDR3 is TGTGCCAGCAGCTTTGACCGGGACAGCGTTAATGAAAAACTGTTTTTT. Protein product: CASSFDRDSVNEKLFF. The chain links TRBV7-9 to TRBJ1-4; 7 bases are shared with TRBD1. Trimming took 3 bases from V and 4 from J; bases not matched to a gene: 8. This CDR3 contains 16 residues. CDR1 is SEHNR and CDR2 is FQNEAQ in the germline V gene (reference sequence).

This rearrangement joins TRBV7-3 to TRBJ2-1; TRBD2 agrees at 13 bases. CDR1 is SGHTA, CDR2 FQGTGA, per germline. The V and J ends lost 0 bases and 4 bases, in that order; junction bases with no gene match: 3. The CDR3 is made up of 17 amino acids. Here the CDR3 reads CASSLTGTSGKYNEQFF. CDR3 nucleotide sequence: TGTGCCAGCAGCTTAACAGGGACTAGCGGGAAATACAATGAGCAGTTCTTC.

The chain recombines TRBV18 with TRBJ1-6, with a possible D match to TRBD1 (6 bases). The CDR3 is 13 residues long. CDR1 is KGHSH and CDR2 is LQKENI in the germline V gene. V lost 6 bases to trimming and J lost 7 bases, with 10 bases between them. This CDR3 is CASSGGGNSPLHF. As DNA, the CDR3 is TGTGCCAGCTCGGGAGGGGGGAATTCACCCCTCCACTTT.

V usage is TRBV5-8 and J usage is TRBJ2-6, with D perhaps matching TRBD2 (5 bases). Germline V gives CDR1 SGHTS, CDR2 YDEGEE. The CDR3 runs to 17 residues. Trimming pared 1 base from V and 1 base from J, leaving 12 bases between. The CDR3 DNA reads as TGTGCCAGCAGCTTGTGGGGAAGCGGTTCTGGGGCCAACGTCCTGACTTTC. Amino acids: CASSLWGSGSGANVLTF. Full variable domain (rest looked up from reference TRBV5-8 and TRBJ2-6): EAGVTQSPTHLIKTRGQQATLRCSPISGHTSVYWYQQALGLGLQFLLWYDEGEERNRGNFPPRFSGRQFPNYSSELNVNALELEDSALYLCASSLWGSGSGANVLTFGAGSRLTVL.

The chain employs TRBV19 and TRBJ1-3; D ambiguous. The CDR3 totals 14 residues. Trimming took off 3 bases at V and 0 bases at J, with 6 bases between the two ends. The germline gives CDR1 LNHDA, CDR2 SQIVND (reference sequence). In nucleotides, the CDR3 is TGTGCCAGTAGTATCAGGCGCTCTGGAAACACCATATATTTT. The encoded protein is CASSIRRSGNTIYF.

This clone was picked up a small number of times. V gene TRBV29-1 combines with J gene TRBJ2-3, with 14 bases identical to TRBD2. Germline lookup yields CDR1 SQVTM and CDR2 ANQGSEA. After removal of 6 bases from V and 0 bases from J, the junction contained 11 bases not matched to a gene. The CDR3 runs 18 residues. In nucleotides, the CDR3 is TGCAGCGTCCGAAGACTAGCGGGGGGGCTCGCTAGCACAGATACGCAGTATTTT. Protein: CSVRRLAGGLASTDTQYF.

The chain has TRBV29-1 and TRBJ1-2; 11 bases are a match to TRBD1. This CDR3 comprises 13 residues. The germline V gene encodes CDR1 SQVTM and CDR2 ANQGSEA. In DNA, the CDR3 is TGCAGTGCCGTCGGACAGGGGGCTTATGGCTACACCTTC. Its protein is CSAVGQGAYGYTF. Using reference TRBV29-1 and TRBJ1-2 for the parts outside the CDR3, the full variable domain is SAVISQKPSRDICQRGTSLTIQCQVDSQVTMMFWYRQQPGQSLTLIATANQGSEATYESGFVIDKFPISRPNLTFSTLTVSNMSPEDSSIYLCSAVGQGAYGYTFGSGTRLTVV.

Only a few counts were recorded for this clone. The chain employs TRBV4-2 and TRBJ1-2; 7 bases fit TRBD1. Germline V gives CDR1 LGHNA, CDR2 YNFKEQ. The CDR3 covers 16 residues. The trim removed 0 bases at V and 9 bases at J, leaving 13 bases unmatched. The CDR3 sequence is CASSQDPVVTGLRYTF. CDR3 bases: TGTGCCAGCAGCCAAGATCCGGTCGTGACAGGGTTGCGCTACACCTTC.

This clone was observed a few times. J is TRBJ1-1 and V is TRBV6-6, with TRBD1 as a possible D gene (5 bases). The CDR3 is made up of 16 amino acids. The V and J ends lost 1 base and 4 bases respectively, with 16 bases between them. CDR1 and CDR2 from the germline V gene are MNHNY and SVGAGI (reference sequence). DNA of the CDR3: TGTGCCAGCAGTTACTGGGGACCCCGCGGGGCCACTGAAGCTTTCTTT. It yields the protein CASSYWGPRGATEAFF.

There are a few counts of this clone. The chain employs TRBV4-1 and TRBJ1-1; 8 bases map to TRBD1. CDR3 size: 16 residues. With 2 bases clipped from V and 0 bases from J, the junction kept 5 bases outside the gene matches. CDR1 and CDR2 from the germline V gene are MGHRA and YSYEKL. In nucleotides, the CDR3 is TGCGCCAGCAGCCAAAGGGCAGGGGGCTTGAACACTGAAGCTTTCTTT. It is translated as CASSQRAGGLNTEAFF.

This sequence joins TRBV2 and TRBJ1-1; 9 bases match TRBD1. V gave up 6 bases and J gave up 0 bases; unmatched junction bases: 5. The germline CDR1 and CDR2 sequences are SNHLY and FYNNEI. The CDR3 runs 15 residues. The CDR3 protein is CASRGDRAVNTEAFF. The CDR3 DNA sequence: TGTGCCAGCAGGGGGGACAGGGCGGTGAACACTGAAGCTTTCTTT.

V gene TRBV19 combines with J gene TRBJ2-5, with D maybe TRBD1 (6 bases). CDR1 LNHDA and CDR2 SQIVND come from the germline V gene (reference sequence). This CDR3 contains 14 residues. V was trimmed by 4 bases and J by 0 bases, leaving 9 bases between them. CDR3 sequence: CASSTRQDQETQYF. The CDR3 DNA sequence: TGTGCCAGTAGTACCCGACAGGACCAAGAGACCCAGTACTTC.

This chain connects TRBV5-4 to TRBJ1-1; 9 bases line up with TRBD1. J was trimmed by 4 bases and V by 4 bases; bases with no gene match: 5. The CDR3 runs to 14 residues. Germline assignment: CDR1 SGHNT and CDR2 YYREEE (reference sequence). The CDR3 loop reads CASSRGQGTTEAFF. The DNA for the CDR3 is TGTGCCAGCAGCAGAGGACAGGGGACCACTGAAGCTTTCTTT. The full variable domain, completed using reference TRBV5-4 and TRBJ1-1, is ETGVTQSPTHLIKTRGQQVTLRCSSQSGHNTVSWYQQALGQGPQFIFQYYREEENGRGNFPPRFSGLQFPNYSSELNVNALELDDSALYLCASSRGQGTTEAFFGQGTRLTVV.

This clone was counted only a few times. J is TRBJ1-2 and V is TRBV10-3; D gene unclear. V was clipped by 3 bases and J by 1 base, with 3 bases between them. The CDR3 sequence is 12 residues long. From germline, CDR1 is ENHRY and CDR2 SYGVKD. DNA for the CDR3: TGTGCCATCAGTGACAGTAACTATGGCTACACCTTC. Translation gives CAISDSNYGYTF.

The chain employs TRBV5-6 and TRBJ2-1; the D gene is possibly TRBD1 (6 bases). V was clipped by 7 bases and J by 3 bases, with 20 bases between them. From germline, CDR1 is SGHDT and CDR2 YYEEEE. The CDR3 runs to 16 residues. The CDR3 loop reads CASVNSTQGYYNEQFF. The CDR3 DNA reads TGTGCCAGCGTCAACTCGACACAGGGATACTACAATGAGCAGTTCTTC.

The CDR3 spells CASSLAGNEQFF. CDR3 coding DNA: TGTGCCAGCAGCTTGGCGGGGAATGAGCAGTTCTTC. The rearrangement uses TRBV5-6 and TRBJ2-1; perhaps TRBD2 as D (5 bases). Trimming pared 0 bases from V and 7 bases from J, leaving 5 bases between. This CDR3 contains 12 residues. CDR1 is SGHDT and CDR2 is YYEEEE in the germline V gene.

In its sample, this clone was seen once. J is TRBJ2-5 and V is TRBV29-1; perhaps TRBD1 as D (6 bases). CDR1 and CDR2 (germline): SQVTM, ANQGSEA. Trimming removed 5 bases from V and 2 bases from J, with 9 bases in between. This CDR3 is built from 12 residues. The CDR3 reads CSVTGTQETQYF. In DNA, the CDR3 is TGCAGCGTTACAGGGACGCAAGAGACCCAGTACTTC.

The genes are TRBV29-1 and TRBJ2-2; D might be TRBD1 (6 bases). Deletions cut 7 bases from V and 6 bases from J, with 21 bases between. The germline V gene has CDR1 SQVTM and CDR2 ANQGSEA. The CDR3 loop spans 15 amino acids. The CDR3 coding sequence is TGCAGCGCCACCCATGGGGGCAAGGTTGCCGGGGAGCTGTTTTTT. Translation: CSATHGGKVAGELFF.

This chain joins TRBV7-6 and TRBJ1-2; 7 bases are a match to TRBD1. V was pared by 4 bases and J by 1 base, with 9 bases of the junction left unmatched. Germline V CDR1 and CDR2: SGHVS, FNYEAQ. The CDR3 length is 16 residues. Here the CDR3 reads CASSSSQGVDNYGYTF. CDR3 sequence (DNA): TGTGCCAGCAGCTCTAGCCAGGGGGTGGATAACTATGGCTACACCTTC. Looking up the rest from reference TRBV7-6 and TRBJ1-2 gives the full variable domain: GAGVSQSPRYKVTKRGQDVALRCDPISGHVSLYWYRQALGQGPEFLTYFNYEAQQDKSGLPNDRFSAERPEGSISTLTIQRTEQRDSAMYRCASSSSQGVDNYGYTFGSGTRLTVV.

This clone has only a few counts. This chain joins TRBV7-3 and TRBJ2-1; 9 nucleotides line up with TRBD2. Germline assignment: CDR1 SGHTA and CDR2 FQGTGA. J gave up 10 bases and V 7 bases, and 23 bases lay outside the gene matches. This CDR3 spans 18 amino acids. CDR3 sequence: CASTAWGPLAGFQGEQFF. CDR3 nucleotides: TGTGCCAGCACCGCGTGGGGGCCGCTAGCGGGGTTTCAAGGGGAGCAGTTCTTC.

Written as DNA, the CDR3 is TGCAGTGCTAGATTGGGACAGGTGGACACCTTC. Protein sequence: CSARLGQVDTF. The chain combines TRBV20-1 with TRBJ1-2; TRBD1 matches at 8 bases. The CDR3 runs to 11 residues. Germline V gene sequence: CDR1 DFQATT, CDR2 SNEGSKA (reference sequence). J gave up 12 bases and V 2 bases, and 5 bases lay outside the gene matches.

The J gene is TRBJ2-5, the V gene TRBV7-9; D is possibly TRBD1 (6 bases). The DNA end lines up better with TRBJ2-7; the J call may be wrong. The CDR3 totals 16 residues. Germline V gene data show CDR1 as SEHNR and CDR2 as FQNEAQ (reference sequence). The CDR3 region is CASSFSGTPFTYEQYF. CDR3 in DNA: TGTGCCAGCAGCTTTTCCGGGACACCTTTTACTTACGAGCAGTACTTC.

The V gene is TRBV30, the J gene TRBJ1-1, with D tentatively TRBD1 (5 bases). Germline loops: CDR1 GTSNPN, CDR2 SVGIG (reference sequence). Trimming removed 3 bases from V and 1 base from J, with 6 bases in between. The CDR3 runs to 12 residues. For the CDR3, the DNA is TGTGCCTGGAGAAGGGGGAACACTGAAGCTTTCTTT. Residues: CAWRRGNTEAFF.

The CDR3: CASSHPAGELFF. CDR3 nucleotide sequence: TGCGCCAGCAGTCACCCGGCCGGGGAGCTGTTTTTT. The chain recombines TRBV23-1 with TRBJ2-2; D not resolved. TRBV23-1 is an ORF for which the function is uncertain. This CDR3 contains 12 residues. The V end lost 3 bases, the J end lost 6 bases, and 5 bases lay between the germline ends.

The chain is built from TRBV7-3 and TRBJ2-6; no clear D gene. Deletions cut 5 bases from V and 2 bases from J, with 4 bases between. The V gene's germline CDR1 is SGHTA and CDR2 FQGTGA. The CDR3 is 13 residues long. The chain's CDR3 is CASSATGANVLTF. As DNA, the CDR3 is TGTGCCAGCAGCGCGACTGGGGCCAACGTCCTGACTTTC.

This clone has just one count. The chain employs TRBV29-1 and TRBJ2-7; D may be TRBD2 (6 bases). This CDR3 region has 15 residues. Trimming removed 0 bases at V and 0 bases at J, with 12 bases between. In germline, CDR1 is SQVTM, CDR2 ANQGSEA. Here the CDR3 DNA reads TGCAGCGTTGAAGACTGGAGGGGAGACTCCTACGAGCAGTACTTC. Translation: CSVEDWRGDSYEQYF.

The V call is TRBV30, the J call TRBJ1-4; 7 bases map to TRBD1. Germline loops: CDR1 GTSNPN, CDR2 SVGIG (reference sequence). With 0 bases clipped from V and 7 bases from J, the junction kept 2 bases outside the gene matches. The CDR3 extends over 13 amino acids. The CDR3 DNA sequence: TGTGCCTGGAGTGTAGGGGGCCTTGAAAAACTGTTTTTT. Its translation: CAWSVGGLEKLFF.

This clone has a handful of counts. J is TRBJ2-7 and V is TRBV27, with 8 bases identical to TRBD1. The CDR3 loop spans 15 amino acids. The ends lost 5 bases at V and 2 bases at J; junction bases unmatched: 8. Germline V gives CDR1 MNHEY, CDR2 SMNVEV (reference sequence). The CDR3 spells CASSRFGTGPYEQYF. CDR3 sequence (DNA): TGTGCCAGCAGTCGCTTTGGGACAGGCCCCTACGAGCAGTACTTC.

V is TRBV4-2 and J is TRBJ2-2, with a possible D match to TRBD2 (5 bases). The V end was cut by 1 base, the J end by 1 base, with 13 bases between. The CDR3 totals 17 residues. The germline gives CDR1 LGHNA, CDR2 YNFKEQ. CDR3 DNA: TGTGCCAGCAGCCAAGGAGGTGGACTGAAGAACACCGGGGAGCTGTTTTTT. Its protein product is CASSQGGGLKNTGELFF.

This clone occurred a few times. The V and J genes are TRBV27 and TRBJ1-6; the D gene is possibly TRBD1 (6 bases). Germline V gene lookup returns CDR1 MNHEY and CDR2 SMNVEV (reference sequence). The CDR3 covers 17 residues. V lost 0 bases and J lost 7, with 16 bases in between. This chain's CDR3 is CASSLSTTGVPNSPLHF. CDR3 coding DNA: TGTGCCAGCAGTTTATCCACGACAGGAGTCCCCAATTCACCCCTCCACTTT.

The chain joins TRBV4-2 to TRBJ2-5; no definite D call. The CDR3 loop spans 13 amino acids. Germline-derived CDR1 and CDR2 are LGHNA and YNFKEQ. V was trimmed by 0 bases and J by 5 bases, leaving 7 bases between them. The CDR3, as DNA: TGTGCCAGCAGCCAAGACCCCGGGGAGACCCAGTACTTC. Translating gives CASSQDPGETQYF.